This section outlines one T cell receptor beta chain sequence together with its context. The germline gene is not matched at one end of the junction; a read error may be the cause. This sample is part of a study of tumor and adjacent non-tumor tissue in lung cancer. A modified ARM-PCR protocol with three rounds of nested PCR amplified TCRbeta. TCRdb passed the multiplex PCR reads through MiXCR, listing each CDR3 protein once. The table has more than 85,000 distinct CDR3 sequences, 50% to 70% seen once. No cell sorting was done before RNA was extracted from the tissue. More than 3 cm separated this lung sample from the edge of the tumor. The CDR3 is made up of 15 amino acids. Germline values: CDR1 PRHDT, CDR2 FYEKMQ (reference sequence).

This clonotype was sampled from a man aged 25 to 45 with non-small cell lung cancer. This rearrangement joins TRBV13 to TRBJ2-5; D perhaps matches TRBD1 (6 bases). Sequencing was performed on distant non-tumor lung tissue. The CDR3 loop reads CASSFPGQGTETQYF. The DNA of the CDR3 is TGTGCCAGCAGCTTCCCCGGGCAGGGGACCGAGACCCAGTATTTC.